A single sample gave rise to the 20 T cell receptor beta chains below, sequenced in a study of blood T cell repertoires in COVID-19. Profiling relied on immunoSEQ multiplex PCR, and the TCRdb table lists in-frame clones only, not all of them. Found here are about 190,000 clones, about nine tenths of them singletons; the top ten hold 1.1%. Sequencing input: peripheral blood. These receptors were taken from a man aged 25-45 years with acute or convalescent COVID-19.

V usage is TRBV19 and J usage is TRBJ2-3; tentatively, D is TRBD2 (7 bases). Trimming shortened V by 5 bases and J by 3 bases, and 12 bases separated the two germline ends. In germline, CDR1 is LNHDA, CDR2 SQIVND (reference sequence). The CDR3 spans 14 residues. The CDR3 DNA is TGTGCCAGTAGTCGAGGGGGGGGGACAGATACGCAGTATTTT. It specifies CASSRGGGTDTQYF. The variable domain in full, completed from reference TRBV19 and TRBJ2-3, reads DGGITQSPKYLFRKEGQNVTLSCEQNLNHDAMYWYRQDPGQGLRLIYYSQIVNDFQKGDIAEGYSVSREKKESFPLTVTSAQKNPTAFYLCASSRGGGTDTQYFGPGTRLTVL.

This clone has just one count. The chain is built from TRBV5-1 and TRBJ2-7; 8 nucleotides align to TRBD2. Unmatched junction bases numbered 11, after V lost 2 bases and J lost 7 bases. This CDR3 has 15 residues. The germline V gene has CDR1 SGHRS and CDR2 YFSETQ. CDR3 residues: CASSFGAGAIGEQYF. The CDR3 DNA follows: TGCGCCAGCAGCTTTGGAGCGGGAGCCATCGGTGAGCAGTACTTC. The variable domain in full, with the rest retrieved from reference TRBV5-1 and TRBJ2-7, is KAGVTQTPRYLIKTRGQQVTLSCSPISGHRSVSWYQQTPGQGLQFLFEYFSETQRNKGNFPGRFSGRQFSNSRSEMNVSTLELGDSALYLCASSFGAGAIGEQYFGPGTRLTVT.

This clone showed up just once. Additional DNA sequences in this sample encode the identical CDR3. The chain has TRBV30 and TRBJ1-2; D remains unclear. Germline V gene data show CDR1 as GTSNPN and CDR2 as SVGIG (reference sequence). The CDR3 length is 12 residues. V gave up 0 bases and J gave up 2 bases, with 4 bases separating them. CDR3 in amino acids: CAWSVQNYGYTF. CDR3 nucleotides: TGTGCCTGGAGTGTACAGAACTATGGCTACACCTTC.

The chain recombines TRBV6-5 with TRBJ2-7; tentative D call: TRBD1 (6 bases). Per the germline V gene, CDR1 is MNHEY and CDR2 is SVGAGI. Trimming cost V 5 bases and J 2 bases, with 13 bases left between them. The CDR3 covers 14 residues. CDR3 coding DNA: TGTGCCAGCAGTCCCGGACAGACGACCTACGAGCAGTACTTC. Amino acid sequence: CASSPGQTTYEQYF.

The chain recombines TRBV6-5 with TRBJ1-1; D is unresolved. Trimming took 5 bases from V and 2 from J, leaving 9 bases between them. Looked up from germline, CDR1 is MNHEY and CDR2 is SVGAGI. The CDR3 is 13 residues long. Here the CDR3 reads CASSLRSNTEAFF. The CDR3 bases are TGTGCCAGCAGTCTTAGATCCAACACTGAAGCTTTCTTT.

The V and J genes are TRBV5-5 and TRBJ2-3; 9 nucleotides align to TRBD2. There are 13 residues in the CDR3. The germline CDR1 and CDR2 sequences are SGHKS and YYEKEE (reference sequence). V lost 4 bases and J lost 9; bases outside the gene matches: 6. CDR3 DNA: TGTGCCAGCAGCATTTCTAGCGGGGAGACGCAGTATTTT. Its protein product is CASSISSGETQYF.

The J gene is TRBJ1-5, the V gene TRBV7-9; perhaps TRBD1 as D (5 bases). The CDR3 totals 14 residues. V dropped 4 bases and J dropped 4 bases, with 11 bases sitting between them. Germline assignment: CDR1 SEHNR and CDR2 FQNEAQ (reference sequence). CDR3 residues: CASSSNKGNQPQHF. CDR3 coding DNA: TGTGCCAGCAGCTCAAACAAGGGGAATCAGCCCCAGCATTTT.

The genes are TRBV19 and TRBJ1-1; 8 bases fit TRBD1. The CDR3 is made up of 13 amino acids. CDR1 LNHDA and CDR2 SQIVND come from the germline V gene (reference sequence). V was clipped by 6 bases and J by 4 bases; unmatched bases: 4. CDR3 amino acids: CASRGQGGTEAFF. The CDR3 bases are TGTGCCAGTAGAGGACAGGGCGGCACTGAAGCTTTCTTT.

The V gene is TRBV5-6, the J gene TRBJ2-4, with unresolved D. From germline, CDR1 is SGHDT and CDR2 YYEEEE. Trimming stripped 2 bases from V and 7 bases from J, with 7 bases between. The CDR3 extends over 12 amino acids. This chain's CDR3 is CASSLDKNIQYF. For the CDR3, the DNA is TGTGCCAGCAGCTTAGACAAGAACATTCAGTACTTC.

The V gene is TRBV7-8, the J gene TRBJ2-7; the D gene is possibly TRBD2 (5 bases). Trimming stripped 4 bases from V and 2 bases from J, with 12 bases between. This CDR3 spans 14 amino acids. Germline V gives CDR1 SGHVS, CDR2 FQNEAQ. CDR3 nucleotide sequence: TGTGCCAGCAGCTCTAGCAGGTTGGCCTACGAGCAGTACTTC. Protein: CASSSSRLAYEQYF.

The gene calls are TRBV5-6 and TRBJ2-7; TRBD1 matches 7 bases. Per germline, CDR1 SGHDT and CDR2 YYEEEE. The V gene end was trimmed by 3 bases and the J gene end by 0 bases; junction bases not matched to a gene: 3. This CDR3 region has 14 residues. The CDR3 is CASSWGQISYEQYF. CDR3 nucleotide sequence: TGTGCCAGCAGCTGGGGACAGATCTCCTACGAGCAGTACTTC.

The V gene is TRBV7-9, the J gene TRBJ1-1; 8 bases agree with TRBD1. V lost 6 bases to trimming and J lost 2 bases; unmatched junction nucleotides: 14. CDR1 is SEHNR and CDR2 is FQNEAQ in the germline V gene (reference sequence). The CDR3 is 17 residues long. CDR3 sequence reads: CASRSTGALVTNTEAFF. CDR3 nucleotide sequence: TGTGCCAGCAGGTCGACAGGGGCGTTGGTTACTAACACTGAAGCTTTCTTT. Together with reference TRBV7-9 and TRBJ1-1, the CDR3 gives the full variable domain: DTGVSQNPRHKITKRGQNVTFRCDPISEHNRLYWYRQTLGQGPEFLTYFQNEAQLEKSRLLSDRFSAERPKGSFSTLEIQRTEQGDSAMYLCASRSTGALVTNTEAFFGQGTRLTVV.

The rearrangement joins TRBV15 to TRBJ1-2; D is undetermined. Trimming removed 2 bases from V and 6 bases from J, with 13 bases in between. Per germline, CDR1 LNHNV and CDR2 YYDKDF (reference sequence). This CDR3 spans 14 amino acids. In nucleotides, the CDR3 is TGTGCCACCAGCAGAACATCGGCAGCGAATGGCTACACCTTC. Translating it yields CATSRTSAANGYTF.

J is TRBJ1-3 and V is TRBV19, with 7 bases matching TRBD1. CDR1 LNHDA and CDR2 SQIVND come from the germline V gene (reference sequence). The CDR3 spans 14 residues. J lost 2 bases, V lost 8 bases, and 6 bases had no gene match. Written as DNA, the CDR3 is TGTGCCAGTTCACGACAGGGTACTGGAAACACCATATATTTT. Translated, it gives CASSRQGTGNTIYF.

The chain links TRBV28 to TRBJ2-5; D is uncertain. This CDR3 spans 12 amino acids. Trimming shortened V by 3 bases and J by 3 bases, and 5 bases separated the two germline ends. CDR1 is MDHEN, CDR2 SYDVKM, per germline. CDR3 nucleotide sequence: TGTGCCAGCAGTTTGGCGGAAGAGACCCAGTACTTC. It translates to CASSLAEETQYF.

The chain links TRBV2 to TRBJ2-5; TRBD2 matches at 13 bases. The CDR3 loop spans 14 amino acids. CDR1 and CDR2 (germline): SNHLY, FYNNEI. The V gene end was trimmed by 6 bases and the J gene end by 4 bases; junction bases not matched to a gene: 2. CDR3 nucleotides: TGTGCCAGCAGCACTAGCGGGGGGGCAGAGACCCAGTACTTC. As protein: CASSTSGGAETQYF.

The CDR3 DNA sequence: TGTGCCAGCAGCCGGACTAGCGGGAGATTAGTATGGCAGTACTTC. Residues: CASSRTSGRLVWQYF. V usage is TRBV6-5 and J usage is TRBJ2-7, with TRBD2 matching 13 bases. The CDR3 runs to 15 residues. The V gene's germline CDR1 is MNHEY and CDR2 SVGAGI. V gave up 6 bases and J gave up 9 bases; unmatched junction bases: 11.

The chain links TRBV7-9 to TRBJ1-1; tentative D call: TRBD1 (6 bases). V was clipped by 6 bases and J by 8 bases, with 16 bases between them. Per the germline V gene, CDR1 is SEHNR and CDR2 is FQNEAQ (reference sequence). The CDR3 runs to 13 residues. The CDR3 nucleotides are TGTGCCAGCAGAATCACACGGACAGACGAAGCTTTCTTT. Encoded protein: CASRITRTDEAFF.

V is TRBV20-1 and J is TRBJ1-1; D call uncertain. Germline loops: CDR1 DFQATT, CDR2 SNEGSKA (reference sequence). The CDR3 is made up of 12 amino acids. Trimming left V 3 bases short and J 5 bases short, with 10 bases between. CDR3 nucleotide sequence: TGCAGTGCTAGTCGTCCCAGGACTGAAGCTTTCTTT. Translation: CSASRPRTEAFF.

The rearrangement joins TRBV19 to TRBJ2-3; D possibly corresponds to TRBD2 (5 bases). This CDR3 comprises 13 residues. Germline V gives CDR1 LNHDA, CDR2 SQIVND (reference sequence). The V end lost 5 bases, the J end lost 0 bases, and 6 bases lay between the germline ends. The CDR3 coding sequence is TGTGCCAGTAGTCCTAGCAGCACAGATACGCAGTATTTT. As protein: CASSPSSTDTQYF.